This T cell receptor beta chain originates from a study of cytomegalovirus exposure and HLA in healthy donors (dated 2017 in TCRdb). Background for the entire study: According to a later analysis, one platform produced both the roughly 130 validation repertoires and the 700 or so repertoires of the first cohort. High-throughput TCR immunosequencing, statistical association of individual TCRs with disease status, and machine learning were combined to predict cytomegalovirus infection status. The aim of the study was to test whether cataloging public T cell receptors could identify signatures of past pathogen exposure. A separate validation cohort of 100 to 150 different subjects was used in addition to the approximately 610-subject first cohort.

Libraries were prepared through the immunoSEQ multiplex PCR assay. The source study handled its data this way. A statistical classification framework was built for diagnosing cytomegalovirus status from the catalog of TCR beta chain sequences. Imported from immuneACCESS, the table was reduced by TCRdb to in-frame sequences with V and J called. These copies leave out some clones; in studies compared against another copy, an unresolved V gene accounts for under half, and the cause of the remainder is not known. D and trimming were read from the DNA, whereas the V and J calls and clone size are those reported in that table. The sample table holds 260,000 or so clones, of which around 89% were seen once. The top ten clones comprise about 0.86% of the sample. What the work shows at the level of the full study, not this receptor alone: In both the original and validation cohorts, the classifier was reported to diagnose cytomegalovirus status with high specificity and sensitivity. A few of the identified cytomegalovirus-associated TCR beta chains were confirmed in vitro to be specific for cytomegalovirus antigens. All 110 or so repertoires were used to score co-occurrence in the validation cohort in a later analysis, because that analysis had no HLA typing for the cohort. A total of 150 or so TCR beta chains were listed by the study as associated with cytomegalovirus. Of the cluster scores, 94% were above 0 in a later analysis, which found that TCRs clustered in the first cohort also tended to co-occur in the 95 to 150 validation repertoires. Most TCR sequences were seen in very few donors, while some public TCRs were found in many individuals. According to the authors, the approach could potentially be generalized to other disease states and immunological phenotypes.

With regard to this clone: Its antigen is currently not known. Base-call qualities are not available, and no considerably larger clone is one nucleotide away.

The donors were included in the validation cohort of around 120 subjects, a group kept apart from the approximately 690-subject first cohort. The CDR3, from cysteine to phenylalanine, totals 14 residues. Of all the DNA, just the CDR3 is kept, 42 bases in frame from base 1. The germline V gene gives CDR1 as MDHEN and CDR2 as SYDVKM. Unmatched junction bases come to 13, with V trimmed by 8 bases and J by 6 bases. The source material was PBMCs. The receptor's source is a woman younger than 30 in good health and CMV-seronegative. The chain was built from TRBV28 and TRBJ2-7; the central 7 bases match TRBD1. The DNA sequence is TGTGCCAGCGGTAGACAGGGCGATTTTTCCGAGCAGTACTTC. It translates to CASGRQGDFSEQYF.